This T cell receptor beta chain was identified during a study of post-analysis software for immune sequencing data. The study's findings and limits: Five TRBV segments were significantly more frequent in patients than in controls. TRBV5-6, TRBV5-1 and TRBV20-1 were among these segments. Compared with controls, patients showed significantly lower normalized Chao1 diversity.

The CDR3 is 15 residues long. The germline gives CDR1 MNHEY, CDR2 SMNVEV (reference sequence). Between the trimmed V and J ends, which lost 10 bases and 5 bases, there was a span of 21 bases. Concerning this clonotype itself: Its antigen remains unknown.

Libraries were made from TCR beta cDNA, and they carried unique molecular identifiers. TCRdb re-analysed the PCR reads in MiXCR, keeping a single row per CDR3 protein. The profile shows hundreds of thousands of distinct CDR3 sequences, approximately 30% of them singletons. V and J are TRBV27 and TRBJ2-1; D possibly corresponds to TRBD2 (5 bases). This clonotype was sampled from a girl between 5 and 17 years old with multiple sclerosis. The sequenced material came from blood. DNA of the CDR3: TGTGCCACCAAATGGGTAGGGAGTATAAACAATGAGCAGTTCTTC. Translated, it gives CATKWVGSINNEQFF.